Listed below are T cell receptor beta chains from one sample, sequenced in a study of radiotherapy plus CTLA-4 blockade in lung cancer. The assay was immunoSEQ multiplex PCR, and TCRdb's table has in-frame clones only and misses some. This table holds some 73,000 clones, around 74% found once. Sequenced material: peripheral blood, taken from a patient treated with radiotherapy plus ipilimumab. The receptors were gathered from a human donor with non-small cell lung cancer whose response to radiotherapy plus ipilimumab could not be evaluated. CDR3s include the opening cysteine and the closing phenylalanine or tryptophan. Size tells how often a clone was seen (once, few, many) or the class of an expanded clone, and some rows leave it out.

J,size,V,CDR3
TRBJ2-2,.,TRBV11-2,CASRETGGTGELFF
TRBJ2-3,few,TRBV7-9,CASSLPPALQGPPGDTQYF
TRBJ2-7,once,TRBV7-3,CASSHREGYEQYF
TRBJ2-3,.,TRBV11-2,CASSPLLAGGRTDTQYF
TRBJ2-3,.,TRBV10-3,CAISESPSLAVADTQYF
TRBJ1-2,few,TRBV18,CASSPSGGYGYTF
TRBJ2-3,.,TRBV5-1,CASGAVGAGVTDTQYF
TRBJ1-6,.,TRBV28,CASSLRGGGNSPLHF
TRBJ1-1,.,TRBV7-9,CASSLGWELNTEAFF
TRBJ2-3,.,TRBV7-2,CASSFSTGGIDTQYF
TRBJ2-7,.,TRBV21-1,CASERLAAESTRTYEQYF
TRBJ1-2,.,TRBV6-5,CASSYSRTGSYGYTF
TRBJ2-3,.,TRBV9,CASSAGIPPTDTQYF
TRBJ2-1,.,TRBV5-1,CASRRPGTGGNEQFF
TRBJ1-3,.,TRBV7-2,CASSLGHPVTGNTIYF
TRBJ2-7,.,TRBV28,CASRGEGAGPYEQYF
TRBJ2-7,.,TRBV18,CASSPIEGGVYEQYF
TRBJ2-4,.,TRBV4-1,CASSPLVGVLAKNIQYF
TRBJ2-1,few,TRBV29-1,CSLYGGQAWDEQFF
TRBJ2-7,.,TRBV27,CASSLGLAHEQYF
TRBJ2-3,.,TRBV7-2,CASSLNGGASSPDTQYF
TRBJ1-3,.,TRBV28,CASTSGRSGNTIYF
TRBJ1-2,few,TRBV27,CASSQRGRRHGYTF
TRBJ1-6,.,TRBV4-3,CASSRLKSSPLHF
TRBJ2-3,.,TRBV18,CASSPPRRLGYSTDTQYF
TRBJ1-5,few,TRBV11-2,CASSRQGGNQPQHF
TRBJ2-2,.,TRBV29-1,CSVDGTTGGSTGELFF
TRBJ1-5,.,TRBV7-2,CASSLVGGRSNQPQHF
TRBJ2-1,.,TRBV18,CASSPGQGRNNEQFF
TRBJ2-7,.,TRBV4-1,CASSQDRVAGSRVEQYF
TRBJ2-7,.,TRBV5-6,CASSPVDSSVREQYF
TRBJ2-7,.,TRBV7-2,CASSLVRGPSLSYEQYF
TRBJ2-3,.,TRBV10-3,CAISERSESTDTQYF
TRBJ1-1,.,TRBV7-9,CASIPTGTPNTEAFF
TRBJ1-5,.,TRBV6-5,CASSSPDRELNQPQHF
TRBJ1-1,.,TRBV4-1,CASSSELGTARNTEAFF
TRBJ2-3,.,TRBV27,CASSLDRGTDTQYF
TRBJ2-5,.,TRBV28,CASNENWETQYF